The 9 T cell receptor beta chains given below trace back to one sample, sequenced in a study of blood T cells in healthy people across ages. A second about 6 to 11 cycle PCR used barcoded and J-beta primers. TCRdb reprocessed the 5' RACE reads via MiXCR and lists one record per CDR3 protein. This sample has more than 550,000 distinct CDR3 sequences, with around a fifth found just once. Material: blood. The receptors here all came from a man between 65 and 85 years old in good health.

This clonotype was recorded many times. The CDR3 reads CASSPGAAEAFF. The CDR3 DNA follows: TGTGCCAGCTCACCAGGGGCGGCTGAAGCTTTCTTT. The rearrangement joins TRBV18 to TRBJ1-1, with D perhaps matching TRBD1 (5 bases). The CDR3 length is 12 residues. The V gene's germline CDR1 is KGHSH and CDR2 LQKENI. V was cut by 2 bases and J by 6 bases, with 7 bases left in between. Using reference TRBV18 and TRBJ1-1 for the parts outside the CDR3, the full variable domain is NAGVMQNPRHLVRRRGQEARLRCSPMKGHSHVYWYRQLPEEGLKFMVYLQKENIIDESGMPKERFSAEFPKEGPSILRIQQVVRGDSAAYFCASSPGAAEAFFGQGTRLTVV.

This clonotype was counted between two and nine times. J is TRBJ2-4 and V is TRBV3-1; weak D call: TRBD2 (6 bases). The V end lost 3 bases, the J end lost 1 base, and 10 bases lay between the germline ends. The CDR3 spans 15 residues. Germline V gene lookup returns CDR1 LGHDT and CDR2 YNNKEL (reference sequence). CDR3 in amino acids: CASSQGGSAKNIQYF. The DNA for the CDR3 is TGTGCCAGCAGCCAGGGGGGATCCGCCAAAAACATTCAGTACTTC.

CDR3: CASSPQGASSSGANVLTF. In DNA form, the CDR3 reads TGTGCCAGCTCACCACAAGGGGCCTCGTCCTCTGGGGCCAACGTCCTGACTTTC. The chain couples TRBV18 to TRBJ2-6; D might be TRBD1 (5 bases). CDR1 KGHSH and CDR2 LQKENI come from the germline V gene. The V end was cut by 1 base, the J end by 0 bases, with 13 bases between. The CDR3 extends over 18 amino acids.

The V and J genes are TRBV28 and TRBJ1-5; D call uncertain. Deletions cut 11 bases from V and 1 base from J, with 9 bases between. Germline V lookup: CDR1 MDHEN, CDR2 SYDVKM. This CDR3 comprises 12 residues. The DNA of the CDR3 is TGTGCCCTTGAGGGAAGCAATCAGCCCCAGCATTTT. Amino acids: CALEGSNQPQHF.

The J gene is TRBJ2-7, the V gene TRBV7-2; TRBD2 matches 7 bases. The CDR3 loop spans 15 amino acids. From germline, CDR1 is SGHTA and CDR2 FQGNSA. With 1 base clipped from V and 2 bases from J, the junction kept 5 bases outside the gene matches. The CDR3 DNA is TGTGCCAGCAGCTTAGGATGGGGGGGAACCTACGAGCAGTACGTC. Its protein product is CASSLGWGGTYEQYV.

The sample holds a few counts of this clonotype. The chain joins TRBV6-1 to TRBJ2-7; TRBD2 matches at 11 bases. Judging by the DNA end, TRBJ2-1 fits better; the J call may be wrong. Germline V gene lookup returns CDR1 MNHNS and CDR2 SASEGT. This CDR3 contains 16 residues. Here the CDR3 reads CASSDRRLAGIREQFF. As DNA, the CDR3 is TGTGCCAGCAGTGATAGGAGACTAGCGGGAATTAGGGAGCAGTTCTTC.

Remarks on this clonotype: At one boundary the junction diverges from the germline segment, which might be a read error. V usage is TRBV29-1 and J usage is TRBJ1-2, with TRBD1 matching 8 bases. The CDR3 is 13 amino acids. CDR1 is SQVTM, CDR2 ANQGSEA, per germline. CDR3 sequence reads: CGVGDRGYEGYTF. For the CDR3, the DNA is TGCGGCGTTGGTGACAGGGGATATGAGGGCTACACCTTC.

This clonotype was counted a few times. J is TRBJ2-3 and V is TRBV6-6; TRBD2 matches 8 bases. From germline, CDR1 is MNHNY and CDR2 SVGAGI (reference sequence). The V gene end was trimmed by 3 bases and the J gene end by 6 bases; junction bases not matched to a gene: 8. CDR3 length: 15 residues. The CDR3 nucleotides are TGTGCCAGCAGTTATAAAGCGGGGGCCAGGGATACGCAGTATTTT. This sequence encodes CASSYKAGARDTQYF.

The chain employs TRBV20-1 and TRBJ2-3; no clear D gene. CDR3 length: 15 residues. Germline values: CDR1 DFQATT, CDR2 SNEGSKA (reference sequence). Trimming pared 0 bases from V and 0 bases from J, leaving 10 bases between. For the CDR3, the DNA is TGCAGTGCTAGAGATCGGTCCGCTAGCACAGATACGCAGTATTTT. This codes for CSARDRSASTDTQYF.